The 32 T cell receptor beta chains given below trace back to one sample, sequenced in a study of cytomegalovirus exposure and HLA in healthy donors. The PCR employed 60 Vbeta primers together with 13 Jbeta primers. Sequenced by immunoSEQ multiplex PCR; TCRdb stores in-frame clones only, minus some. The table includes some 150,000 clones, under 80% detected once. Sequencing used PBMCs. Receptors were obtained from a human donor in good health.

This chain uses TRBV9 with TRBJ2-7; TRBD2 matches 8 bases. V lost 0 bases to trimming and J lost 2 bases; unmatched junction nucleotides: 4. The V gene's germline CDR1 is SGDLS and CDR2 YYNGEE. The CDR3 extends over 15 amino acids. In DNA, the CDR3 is TGTGCCAGCAGCGTAGACTACGGGGGGGCCTACGAGCAGTACTTC. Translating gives CASSVDYGGAYEQYF.

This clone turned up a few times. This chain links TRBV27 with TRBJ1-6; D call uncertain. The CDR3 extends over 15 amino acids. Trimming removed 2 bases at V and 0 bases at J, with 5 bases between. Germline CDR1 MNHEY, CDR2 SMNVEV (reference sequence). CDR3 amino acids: CASSLMSSYNSPLHF. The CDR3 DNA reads TGTGCCAGCAGTTTAATGAGCTCCTATAATTCACCCCTCCACTTT.

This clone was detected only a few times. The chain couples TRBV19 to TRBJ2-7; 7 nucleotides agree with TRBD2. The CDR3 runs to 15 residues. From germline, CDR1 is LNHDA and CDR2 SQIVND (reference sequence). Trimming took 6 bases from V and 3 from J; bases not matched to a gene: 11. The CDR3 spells CASRPSGEAFYEQYF. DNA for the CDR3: TGTGCCAGTAGGCCGAGCGGGGAAGCGTTCTACGAGCAGTACTTC.

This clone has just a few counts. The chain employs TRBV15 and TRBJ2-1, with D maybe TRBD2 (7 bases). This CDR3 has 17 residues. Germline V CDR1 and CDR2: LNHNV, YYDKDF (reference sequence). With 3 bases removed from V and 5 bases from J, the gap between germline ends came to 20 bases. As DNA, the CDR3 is TGTGCCACCAGCAGGATGATAGGGCGGGGGCGAAACAATGAGCAGTTCTTC. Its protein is CATSRMIGRGRNNEQFF. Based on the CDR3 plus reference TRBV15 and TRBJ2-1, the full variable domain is DAMVIQNPRYQVTQFGKPVTLSCSQTLNHNVMYWYQQKSSQAPKLLFHYYDKDFNNEADTPDNFQSRRPNTSFCFLDIRSPGLGDTAMYLCATSRMIGRGRNNEQFFGPGTRLTVL.

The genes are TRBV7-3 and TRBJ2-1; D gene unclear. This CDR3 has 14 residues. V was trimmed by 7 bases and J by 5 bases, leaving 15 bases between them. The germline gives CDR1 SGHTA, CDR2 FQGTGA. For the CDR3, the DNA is TGTGCCAGCAAGGCGGATAATATCAACAATGAGCAGTTCTTC. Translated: CASKADNINNEQFF.

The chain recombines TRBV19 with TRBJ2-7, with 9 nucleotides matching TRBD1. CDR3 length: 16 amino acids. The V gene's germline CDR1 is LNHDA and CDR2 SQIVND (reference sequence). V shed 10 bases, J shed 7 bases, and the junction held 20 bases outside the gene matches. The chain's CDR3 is CATSGEGQGITKEQYF. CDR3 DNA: TGTGCCACGTCTGGGGAAGGACAGGGGATAACGAAAGAGCAGTACTTC. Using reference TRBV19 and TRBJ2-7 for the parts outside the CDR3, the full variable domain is DGGITQSPKYLFRKEGQNVTLSCEQNLNHDAMYWYRQDPGQGLRLIYYSQIVNDFQKGDIAEGYSVSREKKESFPLTVTSAQKNPTAFYLCATSGEGQGITKEQYFGPGTRLTVT.

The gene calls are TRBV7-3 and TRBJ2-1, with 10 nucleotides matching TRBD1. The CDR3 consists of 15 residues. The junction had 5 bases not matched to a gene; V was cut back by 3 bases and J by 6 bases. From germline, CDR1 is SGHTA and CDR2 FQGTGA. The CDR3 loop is CASSLGQGLVNEQFF. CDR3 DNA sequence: TGTGCCAGCAGCTTGGGACAGGGGCTTGTCAATGAGCAGTTCTTC.

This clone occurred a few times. The CDR3 spells CASSPLGPSGSPLHF. DNA of the CDR3: TGTGCCAGTAGTCCCCTCGGACCCAGCGGTTCACCCCTCCACTTT. This chain links TRBV19 with TRBJ1-6; D remains unclear. V lost 5 bases and J lost 9, with 17 bases in between. The CDR3 length is 15 residues. Germline V gene data show CDR1 as LNHDA and CDR2 as SQIVND (reference sequence).

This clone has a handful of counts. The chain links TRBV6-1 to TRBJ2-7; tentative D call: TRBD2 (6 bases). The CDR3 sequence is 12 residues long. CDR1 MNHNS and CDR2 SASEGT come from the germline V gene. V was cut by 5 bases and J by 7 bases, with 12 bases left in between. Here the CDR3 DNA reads TGTGCCAGCAGTCCGGGGACTTTGGAGCAGTACTTC. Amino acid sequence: CASSPGTLEQYF.

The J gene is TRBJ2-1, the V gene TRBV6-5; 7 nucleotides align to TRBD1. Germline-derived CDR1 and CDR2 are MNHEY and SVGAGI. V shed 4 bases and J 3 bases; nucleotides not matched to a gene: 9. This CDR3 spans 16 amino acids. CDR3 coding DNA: TGTGCCAGCAGTTCTACAGGGGCTTCCTTCTACAATGAGCAGTTCTTC. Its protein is CASSSTGASFYNEQFF.

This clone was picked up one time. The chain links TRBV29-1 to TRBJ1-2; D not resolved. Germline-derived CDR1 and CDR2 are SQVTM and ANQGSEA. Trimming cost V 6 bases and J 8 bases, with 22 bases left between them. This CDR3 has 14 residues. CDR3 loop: CSVPTRGDTYGYTF. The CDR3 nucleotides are TGCAGCGTCCCTACCCGGGGAGATACGTACGGCTACACCTTC.

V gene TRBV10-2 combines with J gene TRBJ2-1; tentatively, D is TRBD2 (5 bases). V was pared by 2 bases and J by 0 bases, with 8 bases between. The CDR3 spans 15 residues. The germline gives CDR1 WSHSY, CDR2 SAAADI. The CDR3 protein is CASSEGSFSYNEQFF. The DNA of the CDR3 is TGCGCCAGCAGTGAGGGGAGTTTCTCCTACAATGAGCAGTTCTTC.

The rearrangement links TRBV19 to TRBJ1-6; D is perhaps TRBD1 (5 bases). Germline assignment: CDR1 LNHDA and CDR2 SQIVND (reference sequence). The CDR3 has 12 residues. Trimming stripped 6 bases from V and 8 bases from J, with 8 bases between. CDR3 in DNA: TGTGCCAGTAGGACAGAAGATTCACCCCTCCACTTT. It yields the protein CASRTEDSPLHF.

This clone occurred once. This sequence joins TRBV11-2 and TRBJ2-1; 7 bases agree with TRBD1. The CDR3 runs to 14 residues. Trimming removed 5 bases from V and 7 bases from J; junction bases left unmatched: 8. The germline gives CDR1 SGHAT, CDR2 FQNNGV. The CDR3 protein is CASSPDRVWNEQFF. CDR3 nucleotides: TGTGCCAGCAGCCCAGACAGGGTCTGGAATGAGCAGTTCTTC.

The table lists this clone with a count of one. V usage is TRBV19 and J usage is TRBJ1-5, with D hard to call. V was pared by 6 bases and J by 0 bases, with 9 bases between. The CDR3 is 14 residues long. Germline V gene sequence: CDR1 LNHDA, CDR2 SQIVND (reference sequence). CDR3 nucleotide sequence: TGTGCCAGTAGGAACAGCTATAGCAATCAGCCCCAGCATTTT. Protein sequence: CASRNSYSNQPQHF.

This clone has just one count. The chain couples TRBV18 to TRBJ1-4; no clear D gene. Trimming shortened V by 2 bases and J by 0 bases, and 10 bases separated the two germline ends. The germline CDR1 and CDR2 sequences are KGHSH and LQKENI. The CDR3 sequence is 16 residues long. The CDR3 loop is CASSPSFTATNEKLFF. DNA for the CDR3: TGTGCCAGCTCACCAAGTTTTACGGCAACTAATGAAAAACTGTTTTTT. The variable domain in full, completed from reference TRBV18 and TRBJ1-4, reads NAGVMQNPRHLVRRRGQEARLRCSPMKGHSHVYWYRQLPEEGLKFMVYLQKENIIDESGMPKERFSAEFPKEGPSILRIQQVVRGDSAAYFCASSPSFTATNEKLFFGSGTQLSVL.

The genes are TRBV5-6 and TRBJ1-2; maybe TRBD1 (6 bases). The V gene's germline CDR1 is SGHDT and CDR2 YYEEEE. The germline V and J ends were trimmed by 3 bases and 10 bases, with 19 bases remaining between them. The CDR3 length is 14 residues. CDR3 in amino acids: CASSSRTAARIYTF. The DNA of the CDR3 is TGTGCCAGCAGCTCCAGGACAGCCGCTAGGATCTACACCTTC.

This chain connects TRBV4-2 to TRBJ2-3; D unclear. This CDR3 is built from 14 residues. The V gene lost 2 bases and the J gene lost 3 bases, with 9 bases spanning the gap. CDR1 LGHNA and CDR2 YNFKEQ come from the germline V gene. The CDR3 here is CASSQLSITDTQYF. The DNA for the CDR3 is TGTGCCAGCAGCCAACTAAGCATAACAGATACGCAGTATTTT.

Written as DNA, the CDR3 is TGTGCCAGCAGCTCCCGGGGGGGGAATGGCTACACCTTC. Protein product: CASSSRGGNGYTF. The chain recombines TRBV7-9 with TRBJ1-2; tentatively, D is TRBD1 (5 bases). The germline V and J ends were trimmed by 4 bases and 6 bases, with 12 bases remaining between them. The CDR3 spans 13 residues. Germline loops: CDR1 SEHNR, CDR2 FQNEAQ (reference sequence).

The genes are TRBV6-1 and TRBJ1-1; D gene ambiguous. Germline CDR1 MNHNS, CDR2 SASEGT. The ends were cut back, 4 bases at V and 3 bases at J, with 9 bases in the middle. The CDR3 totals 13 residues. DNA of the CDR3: TGTGCCAGCAGTGGGGCCCTTGACACTGAAGCTTTCTTT. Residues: CASSGALDTEAFF.

The CDR3 DNA reads TGTGCCAGCAGCGTAGCTGTTATGGGGCTGGAAAACATTCAGTACTTC. It encodes CASSVAVMGLENIQYF. The V and J genes are TRBV9 and TRBJ2-4; D may be TRBD1 (5 bases). The CDR3 has 16 amino acids. The germline V gene has CDR1 SGDLS and CDR2 YYNGEE. With 0 bases removed from V and 5 bases from J, the gap between germline ends came to 15 bases.

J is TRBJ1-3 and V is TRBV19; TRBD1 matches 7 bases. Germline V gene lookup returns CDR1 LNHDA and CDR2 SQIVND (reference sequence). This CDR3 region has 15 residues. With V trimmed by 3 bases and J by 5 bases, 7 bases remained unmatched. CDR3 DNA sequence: TGTGCCAGTAGTATTTCAGGGGGTAGCCGAAACACCATATATTTT. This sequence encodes CASSISGGSRNTIYF. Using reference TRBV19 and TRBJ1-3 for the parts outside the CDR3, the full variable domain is DGGITQSPKYLFRKEGQNVTLSCEQNLNHDAMYWYRQDPGQGLRLIYYSQIVNDFQKGDIAEGYSVSREKKESFPLTVTSAQKNPTAFYLCASSISGGSRNTIYFGEGSWLTVV.

The CDR3 region has the DNA TGTGCCAGCAGCTTGAAACAGGGCCTGCGGACTGAAGCTTTCTTT. Translating gives CASSLKQGLRTEAFF. This chain uses TRBV11-3 with TRBJ1-1; D possibly corresponds to TRBD1 (6 bases). The CDR3 totals 15 residues. Looked up from germline, CDR1 is SGHNT and CDR2 is YENEEA. Trimming shortened V by 3 bases and J by 5 bases, and 16 bases separated the two germline ends.

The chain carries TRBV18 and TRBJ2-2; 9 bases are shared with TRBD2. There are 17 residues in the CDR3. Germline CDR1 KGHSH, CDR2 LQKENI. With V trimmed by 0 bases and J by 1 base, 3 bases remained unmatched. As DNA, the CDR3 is TGTGCCAGCTCACCACCCCCAGCGGGGGGGAACACCGGGGAGCTGTTTTTT. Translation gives CASSPPPAGGNTGELFF. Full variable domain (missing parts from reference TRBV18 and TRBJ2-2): NAGVMQNPRHLVRRRGQEARLRCSPMKGHSHVYWYRQLPEEGLKFMVYLQKENIIDESGMPKERFSAEFPKEGPSILRIQQVVRGDSAAYFCASSPPPAGGNTGELFFGEGSRLTVL.

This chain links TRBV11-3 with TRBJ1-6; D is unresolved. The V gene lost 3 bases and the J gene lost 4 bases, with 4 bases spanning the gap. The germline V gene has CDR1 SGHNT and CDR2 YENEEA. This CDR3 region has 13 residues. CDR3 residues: CASSFEYNSPLHF. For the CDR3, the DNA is TGTGCCAGCAGCTTCGAGTATAATTCACCCCTCCACTTT. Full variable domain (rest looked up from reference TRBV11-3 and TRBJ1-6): EAGVVQSPRYKIIEKKQPVAFWCNPISGHNTLYWYLQNLGQGPELLIRYENEEAVDDSQLPKDRFSAERLKGVDSTLKIQPAELGDSAVYLCASSFEYNSPLHFGNGTRLTVT.

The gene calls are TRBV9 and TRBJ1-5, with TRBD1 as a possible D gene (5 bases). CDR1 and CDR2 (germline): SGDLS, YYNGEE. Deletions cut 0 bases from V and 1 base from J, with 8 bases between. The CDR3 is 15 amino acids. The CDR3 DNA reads TGTGCCAGCAGCGTAGACGGGGGGAGCAATCAGCCCCAGCATTTT. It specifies CASSVDGGSNQPQHF.

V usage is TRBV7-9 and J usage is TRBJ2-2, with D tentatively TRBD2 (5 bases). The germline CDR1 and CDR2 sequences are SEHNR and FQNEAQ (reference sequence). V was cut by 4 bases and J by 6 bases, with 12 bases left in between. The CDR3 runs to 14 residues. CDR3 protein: CASSSPRGPGELFF. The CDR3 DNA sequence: TGTGCCAGCAGCTCACCTCGAGGGCCCGGGGAGCTGTTTTTT.

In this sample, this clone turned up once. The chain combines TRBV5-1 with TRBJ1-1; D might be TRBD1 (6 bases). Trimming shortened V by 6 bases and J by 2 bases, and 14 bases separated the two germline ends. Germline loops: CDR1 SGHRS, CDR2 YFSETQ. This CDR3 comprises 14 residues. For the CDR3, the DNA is TGCGCCAGCACCTACGACAGGACAAACACTGAAGCTTTCTTT. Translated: CASTYDRTNTEAFF.

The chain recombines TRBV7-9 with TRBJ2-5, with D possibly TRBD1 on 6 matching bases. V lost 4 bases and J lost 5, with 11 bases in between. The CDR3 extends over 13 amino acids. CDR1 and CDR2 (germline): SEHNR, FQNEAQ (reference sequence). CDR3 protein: CASSYRVQETQYF. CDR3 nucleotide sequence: TGTGCCAGCAGCTACAGGGTCCAGGAGACCCAGTACTTC.

CDR3 sequence reads: CASSLTSGNGYTF. CDR3 nucleotide sequence: TGTGCCAGCAGCTTAACATCAGGGAATGGCTACACCTTC. The chain links TRBV7-3 to TRBJ1-2, with D possibly TRBD1 on 5 matching bases. The CDR3 totals 13 residues. From germline, CDR1 is SGHTA and CDR2 FQGTGA. V lost 0 bases to trimming and J lost 6 bases, with 8 bases between them.

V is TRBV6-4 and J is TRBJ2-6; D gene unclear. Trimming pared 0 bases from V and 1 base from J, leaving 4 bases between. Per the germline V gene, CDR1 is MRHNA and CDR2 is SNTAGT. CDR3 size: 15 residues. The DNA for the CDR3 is TGTGCCAGCAGTGACTCAACTTCTGGGGCCAACGTCCTGACTTTC. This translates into CASSDSTSGANVLTF.

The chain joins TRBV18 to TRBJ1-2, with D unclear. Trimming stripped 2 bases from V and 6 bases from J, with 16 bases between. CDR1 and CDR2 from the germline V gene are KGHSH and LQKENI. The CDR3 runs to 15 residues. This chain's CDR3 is CASSPIPGSWDGYTF. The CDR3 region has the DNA TGTGCCAGCTCACCAATACCCGGGTCCTGGGATGGCTACACCTTC. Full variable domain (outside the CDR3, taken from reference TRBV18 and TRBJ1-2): NAGVMQNPRHLVRRRGQEARLRCSPMKGHSHVYWYRQLPEEGLKFMVYLQKENIIDESGMPKERFSAEFPKEGPSILRIQQVVRGDSAAYFCASSPIPGSWDGYTFGSGTRLTVV.